The 5 T cell receptor beta chains listed next were all sequenced from one sample in a study of T cell responses to AZD1222 COVID-19 vaccine. The method was immunoSEQ multiplex PCR; TCRdb's version includes in-frame clones alone and lacks a portion of them. The table lists 80,000 to 100,000 clones, roughly 88% of them singletons. Here the sequenced sample was peripheral blood, taken on day 0 of AZD1222 vaccination. The source is an adult in good health.

The rearrangement links TRBV5-1 to TRBJ1-3; 8 nucleotides agree with TRBD1. The length of the CDR3 is 17 residues. Looked up from germline, CDR1 is SGHRS and CDR2 is YFSETQ. Trimming removed 0 bases from V and 0 bases from J; junction bases left unmatched: 5. The DNA of the CDR3 is TGCGCCAGCAGCTTGGGGCTTACAGGGGGCTCTGGAAACACCATATATTTT. Its translation is CASSLGLTGGSGNTIYF.

This chain joins TRBV6-5 and TRBJ2-1; 7 positions agree with TRBD2. V lost 6 bases and J lost 8; bases outside the gene matches: 13. The germline V gene has CDR1 MNHEY and CDR2 SVGAGI. This CDR3 has 15 residues. This CDR3 reads CASRSVWTSGHEQFF. For the CDR3, the DNA is TGTGCCAGCAGATCCGTTTGGACTAGTGGCCATGAGCAGTTCTTC.

This chain joins TRBV28 and TRBJ2-5, with 7 bases aligning to TRBD1. Trimming cost V 6 bases and J 2 bases; bases outside gene matches: 3. The CDR3 extends over 13 amino acids. Looked up from germline, CDR1 is MDHEN and CDR2 is SYDVKM. CDR3 in amino acids: CASSQGQQETQYF. The CDR3 bases are TGTGCCAGCAGCCAGGGACAGCAAGAGACCCAGTACTTC.

J is TRBJ1-4 and V is TRBV28, with TRBD1 matching 7 bases. CDR3 size: 12 residues. Germline assignment: CDR1 MDHEN and CDR2 SYDVKM. J lost 8 bases, V lost 9 bases, and 6 bases had no gene match. CDR3 loop: CASNQGGEKLFF. Written as DNA, the CDR3 is TGTGCCAGTAATCAGGGGGGGGAAAAACTGTTTTTT.

The CDR3: CSASPLAGVAGTDTQYF. The CDR3 bases are TGCAGTGCTAGTCCACTAGCGGGAGTCGCGGGCACAGATACGCAGTATTTT. This chain links TRBV20-1 with TRBJ2-3; 11 bases map to TRBD2. CDR1 and CDR2 (germline): DFQATT, SNEGSKA (reference sequence). The CDR3 has 17 residues. V lost 3 bases and J lost 1; bases outside the gene matches: 9.